These 13 T cell receptor beta chains originate from one sample sequenced in a study of CD8+ T cells in alopecia areata. Following RNA extraction, reverse transcription yielded cDNA that acted as the sequencing template. The protocol was immunoSEQ multiplex PCR, while the TCRdb copy is restricted to in-frame clones and leaves out a portion. The table records about 270,000 clones, about 60% of them present only once. Documented treatment: oral pan-JAK inhibitor, 5-10 mg twice daily. Sequenced material: CD4+ T cells sorted from blood, taken around week 54, from a patient treated with tofacitinib. The source of these receptors is a human donor with alopecia areata.

This chain connects TRBV30 to TRBJ1-2; D gene unclear. The CDR3 has 12 amino acids. Germline assignment: CDR1 GTSNPN and CDR2 SVGIG (reference sequence). The germline V and J ends were trimmed by 1 base and 5 bases, with 8 bases remaining between them. The CDR3 nucleotides are TGTGCCTGGAGTGGAGGGCTATATGGCTACACCTTC. Amino acids: CAWSGGLYGYTF.

The J gene is TRBJ2-7, the V gene TRBV30; TRBD2 agrees at 8 bases. Losses at the gene ends were 4 bases for V and 3 bases for J; bases not matched to a gene: 8. CDR1 and CDR2 from the germline V gene are GTSNPN and SVGIG (reference sequence). The CDR3 is made up of 14 amino acids. The CDR3, as DNA: TGTGCCTGGACTAGATCTCGGGGGGGCTACGAGCAGTACTTC. It yields the protein CAWTRSRGGYEQYF.

The chain recombines TRBV13 with TRBJ2-3, with 12 bases lining up with TRBD2. With V trimmed by 4 bases and J by 3 bases, 11 bases remained unmatched. This CDR3 contains 18 residues. CDR1 and CDR2 (germline): PRHDT, FYEKMQ (reference sequence). CDR3 sequence reads: CASSSSSGGAVRTDTQYF. In nucleotides, the CDR3 is TGTGCCAGCAGCTCCTCTAGCGGGGGGGCCGTCAGGACAGATACGCAGTATTTT. The full variable domain, completed using reference TRBV13 and TRBJ2-3, is AAGVIQSPRHLIKEKRETATLKCYPIPRHDTVYWYQQGPGQDPQFLISFYEKMQSDKGSIPDRFSAQQFSDYHSELNMSSLELGDSALYFCASSSSSGGAVRTDTQYFGPGTRLTVL.

The V and J genes are TRBV10-2 and TRBJ2-6; D remains ambiguous. The CDR3 contains 17 residues. The V gene lost 0 bases and the J gene lost 0 bases, with 9 bases spanning the gap. Germline CDR1 and CDR2: WSHSY and SAAADI. In DNA, the CDR3 is TGCGCCAGCAGTGAGTCCGGTGGGCTCTCTGGGGCCAACGTCCTGACTTTC. Protein sequence: CASSESGGLSGANVLTF.

This chain links TRBV7-2 with TRBJ2-3; D may match TRBD1 or TRBD2 (5 bases each). This CDR3 contains 16 residues. Germline CDR1 reads SGHTA; CDR2 reads FQGNSA. V was pared by 3 bases and J by 1 base, with 14 bases between. CDR3 sequence (DNA): TGTGCCAGCAGCTTGAGGGGCCAGCTACGCACAGATACGCAGTATTTT. It translates to CASSLRGQLRTDTQYF.

The chain employs TRBV19 and TRBJ1-1; D not certain. The CDR3 extends over 14 amino acids. Germline CDR1 and CDR2: LNHDA and SQIVND (reference sequence). V was clipped by 7 bases and J by 4 bases, with 16 bases between them. CDR3 loop: CASIGGFSGTEAFF. The CDR3 DNA reads TGTGCCAGTATTGGAGGTTTTTCAGGCACTGAAGCTTTCTTT.

The V call is TRBV30, the J call TRBJ1-1; possible D gene TRBD1, 6 bases. With 1 base removed from V and 2 bases from J, the gap between germline ends came to 11 bases. The CDR3 contains 14 residues. The germline CDR1 and CDR2 sequences are GTSNPN and SVGIG (reference sequence). As DNA, the CDR3 is TGTGCCTGGAGTGAGGGACACAGTAACACTGAAGCTTTCTTT. Amino acids: CAWSEGHSNTEAFF.

In DNA form, the CDR3 reads TGTGCCTGGAGACAGGTAACCTACGAGCAGTACTTC. It is translated as CAWRQVTYEQYF. The chain has TRBV30 and TRBJ2-7; possibly TRBD1 for D (5 bases). The CDR3 runs 12 residues. Germline V gene lookup returns CDR1 GTSNPN and CDR2 SVGIG (reference sequence). Between the trimmed V and J ends, which lost 3 bases and 2 bases, there was a span of 8 bases.

Concerning this clone: Other nucleotide sequences from this sample produce the same CDR3. The rearrangement joins TRBV11-2 to TRBJ1-1; the D gene is possibly TRBD1 (6 bases). The CDR3 contains 13 residues. Germline V gene lookup returns CDR1 SGHAT and CDR2 FQNNGV. Between the trimmed V and J ends, which lost 1 base and 4 bases, there was a span of 7 bases. CDR3 nucleotide sequence: TGTGCCAGCAGCTTAGTCAGGGGCACTGAAGCTTTCTTT. The encoded protein is CASSLVRGTEAFF.

Concerning this clone: Additional DNA sequences in this sample encode the identical CDR3. V usage is TRBV29-1 and J usage is TRBJ1-1; the D is unclear. V was pared by 4 bases and J by 0 bases, with 3 bases between. CDR1 is SQVTM and CDR2 is ANQGSEA in the germline V gene. The CDR3 runs to 11 residues. The CDR3: CSVGLNTEAFF. The CDR3 DNA reads TGCAGCGTTGGATTGAACACTGAAGCTTTCTTT.

This clone was seen a few times. The same CDR3 arises from other DNA sequences in this sample as well. The CDR3 loop is CSVGDSGANVLTF. In nucleotides, the CDR3 is TGCAGCGTTGGAGACTCTGGGGCCAACGTCCTGACTTTC. This chain uses TRBV29-1 with TRBJ2-6; D is unresolved. Trimming removed 4 bases at V and 0 bases at J, with 4 bases between. CDR3 size: 13 residues. Germline assignment: CDR1 SQVTM and CDR2 ANQGSEA.

This clone was found many times. Other DNA sequences in the sample encode the same CDR3. The rearrangement uses TRBV30 and TRBJ2-5; either TRBD1 or TRBD2 may fit D (6 bases each). The CDR3 is made up of 13 amino acids. CDR1 is GTSNPN, CDR2 SVGIG, per germline (reference sequence). V was cut by 0 bases and J by 5 bases, with 10 bases left in between. The CDR3 here is CAWSVLGGETQYF. In DNA, the CDR3 is TGTGCCTGGAGTGTACTAGGGGGGGAGACCCAGTACTTC.

V is TRBV30 and J is TRBJ1-1; D may be TRBD1 (5 bases). V was cut by 4 bases and J by 8 bases, with 11 bases left in between. Germline CDR1 is GTSNPN and CDR2 is SVGIG (reference sequence). The CDR3 is 11 residues long. CDR3 sequence reads: CAWTPGVEAFF. In nucleotides, the CDR3 is TGTGCCTGGACCCCGGGGGTCGAAGCTTTCTTT.